Listed below are T cell receptor beta chains from one sample, sequenced in a study of blood T cell repertoires in COVID-19. Data came from immunoSEQ multiplex PCR; TCRdb stores just in-frame clones and leaves some out. The sample yields 60,000 to 65,000 clones, about three quarters seen once. The material sequenced was peripheral blood. The source of these receptors is a human donor in a cohort sampled during active COVID-19. The CDR3 runs from the conserved cysteine through the conserved F or W. A D gene is named only where the DNA matches it firmly. Only some rows state a clone size, as once, few, many or a class for expanded clones.

j_call v_call clone_size d_call cdr3_nt cdr3_aa
TRBJ1-5 TRBV19 . TRBD1 TGTGCCAGTAGTACGGGGGACAGGGTCAATCAGCCCCAGCATTTT CASSTGDRVNQPQHF
TRBJ2-1 TRBV11-1 . . TGTGCCAGCAGCTTAAGCGCAGGGGTAGTTGCCGGTGAGCAGTTCTTC CASSLSAGVVAGEQFF
TRBJ1-1 TRBV14 . . TGTGCCAGCAGCCTACAACAGAACACTGAAGCTTTCTTT CASSLQQNTEAFF
TRBJ2-5 TRBV7-9 . . TGTGCCAGCAGCCGGGACTACCAAGAGACCCAGTACTTC CASSRDYQETQYF
TRBJ1-3 TRBV6-1 few . TGTGCCAGCAGTGAAGGGAGCTCTGGAAACACCATATATTTT CASSEGSSGNTIYF
TRBJ2-7 TRBV19 . . TGTGCCAGTAAGGAATCGGGGAACAACGAGCAGTACTTC CASKESGNNEQYF
TRBJ2-5 TRBV7-9 . . TGTGCCAGCAGCTCCCAGACGGGGGTTGGTGAGACCCAGTACTTC CASSSQTGVGETQYF
TRBJ1-2 TRBV19 . TRBD1 TGTGCCAGTAGTGGGCTGAGGACAGGGGATTACTATGGCTACACCTTC CASSGLRTGDYYGYTF
TRBJ1-1 TRBV5-1 . TRBD1 TGCGCCGGAAGGACAGGGGAACCGAACACTGAAGCTTTCTTT CAGRTGEPNTEAFF
TRBJ2-5 TRBV24-1 . TRBD1 TGTGCCACCGGTCGCACGGGACAGGAGACCCAGTACTTC CATGRTGQETQYF
TRBJ2-2 TRBV4-2 . . TGTGCCAGCAGCCAGGCCACCGGGGAGCTGTTTTTT CASSQATGELFF
TRBJ2-7 TRBV5-1 . . TGCGCCAGCAGCTGGGCGATAGGCCCCGGAATCACCTACGAGCAGTACTTC CASSWAIGPGITYEQYF
TRBJ1-4 TRBV6-6 . . TGTGCCAGCAGTTACGACCGCGGGGGTGAAAAACTGTTTTTT CASSYDRGGEKLFF
TRBJ1-3 TRBV28 few TRBD1 TGTGCCAGCAGTAGGACAGGGGTATCGGTTGGAAACACCATATATTTT CASSRTGVSVGNTIYF
TRBJ1-5 TRBV30 . . TGTGCCTGGAGTTCGGGGGGGATCGGTCAGCCCCAGCATTTT CAWSSGGIGQPQHF
TRBJ2-5 TRBV3-1/TRBV3-2 . . TGTGCCAGCAGCCAAGAAAAGCTACGGGAGACCCAGTACTTC CASSQEKLRETQYF
TRBJ2-7 TRBV6-1 . . TGTGCCAGCAGTGAAGGGAGGCTGACCTACGAGCAGTACTTC CASSEGRLTYEQYF
TRBJ1-5 TRBV6-5 . . TGTGCCAGCAGTTCCCGAGGTGGCAATCAGCCCCAGCATTTT CASSSRGGNQPQHF
TRBJ2-5 TRBV2 . TRBD1 TGTGCCAGCAGTAGACAGGGCAAGGAGACCCAGTACTTC CASSRQGKETQYF
TRBJ2-3 TRBV14 . . TGTGCCAGCAGCCAAGATCGCGGGGTTCAGCGAATTACAGATACGCAGTATTTT CASSQDRGVQRITDTQYF
TRBJ1-5 TRBV16 . TRBD1 TGTGCCAGCAGCCTCCGACCCCAGGGGGCCGGCAGCAATCAGCCCCAGCATTTT CASSLRPQGAGSNQPQHF
TRBJ2-1 TRBV13 . TRBD1 TGTGCCAGCGAAAATAGGGGGACAGGGGGCGAGCAGTTCTTC CASENRGTGGEQFF
TRBJ2-3 TRBV9 . TRBD2 TGTGCCAGCAGCGAGAGGGGCGGGGGGGCCTTAGAGACGCAGTATTTT CASSERGGGALETQYF
TRBJ2-7 TRBV19 . TRBD2 TGTGCCAGTAGTATAGACCTCGGACTAGCGGACGAGCAGTACTTC CASSIDLGLADEQYF
TRBJ1-3 TRBV7-2 . . TGTGCCAGCAGCTTATACGGCTCTGGAAACACCATATATTTT CASSLYGSGNTIYF
TRBJ1-1 TRBV11-2 . TRBD1 TGTGCCAGCAGGAGACAGGGGGCCGGGGTGAACACTGAAGCTTTCTTT CASRRQGAGVNTEAFF
TRBJ1-1 TRBV19 . TRBD1 TGTGCCAGTAGTATAGATCCCCGGGACAGCTGGGTGAACACTGAAGCTTTCTTT CASSIDPRDSWVNTEAFF
TRBJ1-2 TRBV2 . TRBD1 TGTGCCAGCAGAGTAACCAGGGGGAATAACTATGGCTACACCTTC CASRVTRGNNYGYTF
TRBJ1-5 TRBV30 . TRBD1 TGTGCCTGGAGTCGCTTGTCAGGGGGCATCCAGCCCCAGCATTTT CAWSRLSGGIQPQHF
TRBJ1-3 TRBV11-1 . . TGTGCCAGCAGCCTGACAAACTCTGGAAACACCATATATTTT CASSLTNSGNTIYF
TRBJ2-4 TRBV10-3 once TRBD1 TGTGCCATCAGCCAAGGGGGCGGCGACAAAAACATTCAGTACTTC CAISQGGGDKNIQYF
TRBJ2-7 TRBV4-1 . . TGCGCCAGCAGCCAAGAGGCTCAGGCCTACGAGCAGTACTTC CASSQEAQAYEQYF
TRBJ1-3 TRBV4-2 . . TGTGCCAGCAGCCATCCTTTGGGAGCTAACTCTGGAAACACCATATATTTT CASSHPLGANSGNTIYF
TRBJ2-2 TRBV5-6 many TRBD2 TGTGCCAGCAGCTTGGTTCTAGCGGGGGGTCCCGGGGAGCTGTTTTTT CASSLVLAGGPGELFF
TRBJ1-2 TRBV19 . TRBD1 TGTGCCACAGGGACAGGGGGCCCTGGCTACACCTTC CATGTGGPGYTF
TRBJ1-5 TRBV4-1 . . TGCGCCAGCAGCCAAGATGCGCGGGATCAGCCCCAGCATTTT CASSQDARDQPQHF
TRBJ2-7 TRBV28 . TRBD2 TGTGCCAGCAGTCAGACTAGCGGGGAATCCTACGAGCAGTACTTC CASSQTSGESYEQYF
TRBJ2-2 TRBV30 . TRBD1 TGTGCCTGGAGGAAACAGGGGGCCCTGAACACCGGGGAGCTGTTTTTT CAWRKQGALNTGELFF
TRBJ1-6 TRBV2 many TRBD1 TGTGCCAGCAGTGGGATTGGACAGGAACATTCACCCCTCCACTTT CASSGIGQEHSPLHF
TRBJ2-1 TRBV5-1 . . TGCGCCAGCAACGGAGGGATCAATGAGCAGTTCTTC CASNGGINEQFF
TRBJ1-1 TRBV20-1 . . TGCAGTGCTAGTTGGGGGGTAAAGAGCGAAGCTTTCTTT CSASWGVKSEAFF
TRBJ2-3 TRBV28 . . TGTGCCAGCAGCGACGCAAGGGGGAACACAGATACGCAGTATTTT CASSDARGNTDTQYF
TRBJ1-4 TRBV28 . . TGTGCCAGCAGCTTCGGGGGGCGCACCGAAAAACTGTTTTTT CASSFGGRTEKLFF
TRBJ1-1 TRBV28 . TRBD1 TGTGCCAGCAGGGTGGCAGGGGGCAAGAACACTGAAGCTTTCTTT CASRVAGGKNTEAFF
TRBJ2-7 TRBV5-1 . . TGCGCCAGCACCCCCACCCTGGGGGGGGCGCGGGGTGAAGAGCAGTACTTC CASTPTLGGARGEEQYF
TRBJ1-1 TRBV4-1 . . TGCGCCAGCAGCTTCACCCCAGGGGACACTGAAGCTTTCTTT CASSFTPGDTEAFF
TRBJ2-7 TRBV6-2/TRBV6-3 few TRBD1 TGTGCCAGCAGTCAGAGACTGACAGGGGCCGAGCAGTACTTC CASSQRLTGAEQYF
TRBJ1-1 TRBV5-6 once . TGTGCCAGCAGCTTGGTGGCCGGGGGAGGGGAAGCTTTCTTT CASSLVAGGGEAFF
TRBJ2-7 TRBV10-3 . TRBD1 TGTGCCATCAGTGCCGACAGGGGGATCTACGAGCAGTACTTC CAISADRGIYEQYF
TRBJ2-5 TRBV5-1 . TRBD1 TGCGCCAGCAGCCACACAGGGGGCCAAGGGGAGACCCAGTACTTC CASSHTGGQGETQYF
TRBJ1-2 TRBV12-5 . TRBD1 TGTGCTAGTGGCCCGGACCCACAGGGGGCTACCATCACTAACTATGGCTACACCTTC CASGPDPQGATITNYGYTF
TRBJ2-3 TRBV20-1 . . TGCAGTGCTAGTAGGCTAGCTGATGGTACGCAGTATTTT CSASRLADGTQYF
TRBJ1-2 TRBV11-2 . TRBD1 TGTGCCAGCAGCACAGGGGGCCGGGGTGGCTACACCTTC CASSTGGRGGYTF
TRBJ1-2 TRBV5-8 . . TGTGCCAGCAGCTTGGTTGCGGGGCGGGGCTACACCTTC CASSLVAGRGYTF
TRBJ2-3 TRBV7-9 . . TGTGCCAGCACCAGACTCACAGATACGCAGTATTTT CASTRLTDTQYF
TRBJ2-4 TRBV7-3 few TRBD2 TGTGCCAGCAGCTTCGGGGGGAGCAAAAACATTCAGTACTTC CASSFGGSKNIQYF